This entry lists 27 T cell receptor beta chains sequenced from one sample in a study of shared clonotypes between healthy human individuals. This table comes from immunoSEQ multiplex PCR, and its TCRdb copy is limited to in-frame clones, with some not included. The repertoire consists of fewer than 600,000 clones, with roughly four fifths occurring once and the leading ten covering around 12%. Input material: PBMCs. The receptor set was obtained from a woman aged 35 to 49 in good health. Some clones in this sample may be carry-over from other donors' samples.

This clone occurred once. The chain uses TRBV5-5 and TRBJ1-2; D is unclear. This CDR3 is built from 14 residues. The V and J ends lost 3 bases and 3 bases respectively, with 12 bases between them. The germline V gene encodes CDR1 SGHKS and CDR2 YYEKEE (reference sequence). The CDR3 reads CASSWSFLDYGYTF. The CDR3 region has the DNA TGTGCCAGCAGCTGGAGCTTTCTCGACTATGGCTACACCTTC.

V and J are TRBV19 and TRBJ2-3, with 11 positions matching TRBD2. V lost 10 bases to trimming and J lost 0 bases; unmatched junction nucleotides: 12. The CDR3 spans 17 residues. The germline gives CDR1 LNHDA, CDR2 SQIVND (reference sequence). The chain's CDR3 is CAIGEGGLAASTDTQYF. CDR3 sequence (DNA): TGTGCCATAGGGGAGGGGGGACTAGCGGCTAGCACAGATACGCAGTATTTT.

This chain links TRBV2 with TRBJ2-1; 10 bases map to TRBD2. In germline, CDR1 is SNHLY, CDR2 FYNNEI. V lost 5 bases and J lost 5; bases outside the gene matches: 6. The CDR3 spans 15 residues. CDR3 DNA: TGTGCCAGCAGTAGAGGGACTAGCGAGAACAATGAGCAGTTCTTC. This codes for CASSRGTSENNEQFF.

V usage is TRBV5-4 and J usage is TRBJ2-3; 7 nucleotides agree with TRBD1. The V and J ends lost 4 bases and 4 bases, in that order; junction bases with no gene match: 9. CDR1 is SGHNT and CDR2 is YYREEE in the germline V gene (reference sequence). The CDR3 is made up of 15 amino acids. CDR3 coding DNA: TGTGCCAGCAGCCACACAGGGGTGGAGGCAGATACGCAGTATTTT. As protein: CASSHTGVEADTQYF.

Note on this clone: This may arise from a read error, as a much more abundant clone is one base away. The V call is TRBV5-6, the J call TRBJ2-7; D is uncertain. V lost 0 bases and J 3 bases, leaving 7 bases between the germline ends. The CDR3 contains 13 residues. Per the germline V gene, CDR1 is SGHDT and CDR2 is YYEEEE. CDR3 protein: CASSLGGVYEQYF. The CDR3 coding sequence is TGTGCCAGCAGCTTGGGTGGGGTCTACGAGCAGTACTTC.

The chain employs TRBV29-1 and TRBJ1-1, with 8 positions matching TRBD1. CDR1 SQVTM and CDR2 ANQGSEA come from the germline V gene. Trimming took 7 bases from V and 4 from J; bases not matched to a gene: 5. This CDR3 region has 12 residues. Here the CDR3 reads CSGDRGITEAFF. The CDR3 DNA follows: TGCAGCGGCGACAGGGGCATCACTGAAGCTTTCTTT.

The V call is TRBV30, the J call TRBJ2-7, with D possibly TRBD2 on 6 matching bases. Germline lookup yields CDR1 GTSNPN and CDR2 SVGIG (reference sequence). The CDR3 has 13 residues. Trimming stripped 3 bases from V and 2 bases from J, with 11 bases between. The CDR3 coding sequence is TGTGCCTGGAGAGGGACGGGAGCCTACGAGCAGTACTTC. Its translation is CAWRGTGAYEQYF.

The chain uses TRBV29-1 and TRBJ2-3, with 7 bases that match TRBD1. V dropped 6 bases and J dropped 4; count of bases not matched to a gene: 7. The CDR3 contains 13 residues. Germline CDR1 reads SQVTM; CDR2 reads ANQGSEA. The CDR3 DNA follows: TGCAGCGTCCGACAGGGAATCCCAGATACGCAGTATTTT. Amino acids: CSVRQGIPDTQYF.

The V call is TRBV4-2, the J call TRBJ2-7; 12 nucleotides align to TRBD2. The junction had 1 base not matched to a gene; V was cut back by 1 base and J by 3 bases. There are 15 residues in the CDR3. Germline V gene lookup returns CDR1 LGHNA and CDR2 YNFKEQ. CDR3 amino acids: CASSQGTSGDYEQYF. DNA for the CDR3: TGTGCCAGCAGCCAAGGGACTAGCGGGGACTACGAGCAGTACTTC.

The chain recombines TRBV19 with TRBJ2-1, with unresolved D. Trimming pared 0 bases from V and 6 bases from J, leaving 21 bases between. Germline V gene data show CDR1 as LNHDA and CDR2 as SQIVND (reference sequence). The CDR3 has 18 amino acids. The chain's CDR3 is CASSIDPPFSSPPNEQFF. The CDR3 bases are TGTGCCAGTAGTATAGATCCACCCTTTTCTAGTCCCCCCAATGAGCAGTTCTTC.

The CDR3 loop is CASSPWASINEKLFF. CDR3 nucleotide sequence: TGTGCCAGTAGTCCCTGGGCCAGCATCAATGAAAAACTGTTTTTT. The rearrangement joins TRBV19 to TRBJ1-4; D gene uncertain. Trimming pared 5 bases from V and 5 bases from J, leaving 15 bases between. The CDR3 is 15 amino acids. Germline lookup yields CDR1 LNHDA and CDR2 SQIVND (reference sequence).

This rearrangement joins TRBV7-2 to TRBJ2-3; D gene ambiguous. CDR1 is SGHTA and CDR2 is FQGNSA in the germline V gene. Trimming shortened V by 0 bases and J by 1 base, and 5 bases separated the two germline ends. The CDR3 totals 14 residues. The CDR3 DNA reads TGTGCCAGCAGCTTAGCGAGCGGCACAGATACGCAGTATTTT. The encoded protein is CASSLASGTDTQYF.

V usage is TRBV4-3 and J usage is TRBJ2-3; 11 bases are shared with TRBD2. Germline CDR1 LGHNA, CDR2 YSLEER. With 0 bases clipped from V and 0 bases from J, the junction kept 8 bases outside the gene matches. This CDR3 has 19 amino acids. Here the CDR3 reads CASSQDRVAGGPSTDTQYF. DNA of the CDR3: TGCGCCAGCAGCCAAGATAGGGTAGCGGGAGGGCCTAGCACAGATACGCAGTATTTT.

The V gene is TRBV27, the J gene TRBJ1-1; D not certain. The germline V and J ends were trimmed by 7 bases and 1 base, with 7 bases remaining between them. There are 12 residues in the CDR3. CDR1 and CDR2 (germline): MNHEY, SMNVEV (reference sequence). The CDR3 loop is CASMASNTEAFF. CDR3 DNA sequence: TGTGCCAGCATGGCGTCGAACACTGAAGCTTTCTTT.

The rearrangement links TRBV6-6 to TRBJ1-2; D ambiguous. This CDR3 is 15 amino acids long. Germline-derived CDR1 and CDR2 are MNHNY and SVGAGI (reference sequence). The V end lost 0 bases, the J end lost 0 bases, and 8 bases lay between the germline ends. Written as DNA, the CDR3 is TGTGCCAGCAGTTACTCACCCCGGACTAACTATGGCTACACCTTC. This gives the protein CASSYSPRTNYGYTF.

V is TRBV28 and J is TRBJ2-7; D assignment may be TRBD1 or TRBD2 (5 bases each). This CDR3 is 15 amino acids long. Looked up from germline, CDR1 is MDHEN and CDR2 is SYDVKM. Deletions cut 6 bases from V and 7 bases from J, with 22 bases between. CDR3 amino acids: CASRRPGPGAEEQYF. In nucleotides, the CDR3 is TGTGCCAGCAGACGTCCGGGACCTGGGGCGGAGGAGCAGTACTTC.

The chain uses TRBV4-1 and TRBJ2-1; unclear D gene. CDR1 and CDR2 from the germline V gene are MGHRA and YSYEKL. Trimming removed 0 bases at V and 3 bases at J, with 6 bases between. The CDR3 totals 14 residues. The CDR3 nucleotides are TGCGCCAGCAGCCAAGAAGGGCTCTACAATGAGCAGTTCTTC. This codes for CASSQEGLYNEQFF.

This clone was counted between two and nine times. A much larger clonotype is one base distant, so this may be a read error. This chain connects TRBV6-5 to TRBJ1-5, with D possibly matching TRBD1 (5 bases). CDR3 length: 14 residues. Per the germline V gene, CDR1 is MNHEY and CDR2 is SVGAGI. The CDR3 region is CTSSYLGGNQPQHF. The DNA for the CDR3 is TGTACCAGCAGTTACCTGGGGGGGAATCAGCCCCAGCATTTT.

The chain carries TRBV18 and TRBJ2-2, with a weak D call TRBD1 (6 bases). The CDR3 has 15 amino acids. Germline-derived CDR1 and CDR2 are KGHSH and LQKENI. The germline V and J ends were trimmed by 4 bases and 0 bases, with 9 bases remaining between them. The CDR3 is CASSLGQTNTGELFF. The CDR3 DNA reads TGTGCCAGCTCACTCGGACAGACGAACACCGGGGAGCTGTTTTTT.

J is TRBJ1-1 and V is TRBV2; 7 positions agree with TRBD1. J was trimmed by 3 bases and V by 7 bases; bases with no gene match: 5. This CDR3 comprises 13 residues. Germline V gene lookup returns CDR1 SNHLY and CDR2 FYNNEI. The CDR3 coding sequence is TGTGCCAGCACCACGCAGGGGGACACTGAAGCTTTCTTT. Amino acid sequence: CASTTQGDTEAFF.

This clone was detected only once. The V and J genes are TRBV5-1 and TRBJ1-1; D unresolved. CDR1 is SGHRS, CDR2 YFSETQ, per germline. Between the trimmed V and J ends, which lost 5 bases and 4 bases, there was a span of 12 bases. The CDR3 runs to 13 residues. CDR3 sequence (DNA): TGCGCCAGCAGGGAGCAGGTTATCACTGAAGCTTTCTTT. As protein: CASREQVITEAFF.

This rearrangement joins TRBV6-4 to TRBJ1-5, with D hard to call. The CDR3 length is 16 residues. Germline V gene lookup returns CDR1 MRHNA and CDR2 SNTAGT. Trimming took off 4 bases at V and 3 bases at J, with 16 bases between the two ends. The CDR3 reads CASSVLKYSSNQPQHF. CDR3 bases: TGTGCCAGCAGTGTCCTCAAATACAGCTCCAATCAGCCCCAGCATTTT.

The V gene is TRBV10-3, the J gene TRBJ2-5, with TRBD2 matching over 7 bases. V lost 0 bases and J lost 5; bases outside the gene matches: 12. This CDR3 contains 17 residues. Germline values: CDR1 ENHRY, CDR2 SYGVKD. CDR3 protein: CAISESHSDGRRETQYF. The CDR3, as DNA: TGTGCCATCAGTGAGTCGCACTCAGACGGGAGGAGGGAGACCCAGTACTTC.

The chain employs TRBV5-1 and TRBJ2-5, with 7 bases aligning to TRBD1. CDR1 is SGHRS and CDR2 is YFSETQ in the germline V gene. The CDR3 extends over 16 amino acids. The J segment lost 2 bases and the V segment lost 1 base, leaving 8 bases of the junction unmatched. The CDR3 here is CASSLTDRVGQETQYF. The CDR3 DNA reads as TGCGCCAGCAGCTTGACCGACAGGGTGGGGCAAGAGACCCAGTACTTC.

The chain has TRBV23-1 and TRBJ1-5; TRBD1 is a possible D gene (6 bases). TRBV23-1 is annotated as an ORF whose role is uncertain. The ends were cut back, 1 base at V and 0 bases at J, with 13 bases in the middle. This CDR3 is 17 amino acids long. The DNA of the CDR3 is TGCGCCAGCAGTCAATTGGGGGGCCGGTATAGCAATCAGCCCCAGCATTTT. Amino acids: CASSQLGGRYSNQPQHF.

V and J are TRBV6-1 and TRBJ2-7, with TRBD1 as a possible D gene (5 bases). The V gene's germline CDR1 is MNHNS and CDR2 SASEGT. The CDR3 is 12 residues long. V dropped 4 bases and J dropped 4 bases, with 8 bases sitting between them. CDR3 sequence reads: CASSVQGYEQYF. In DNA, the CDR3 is TGTGCCAGCAGTGTCCAGGGTTACGAGCAGTACTTC.

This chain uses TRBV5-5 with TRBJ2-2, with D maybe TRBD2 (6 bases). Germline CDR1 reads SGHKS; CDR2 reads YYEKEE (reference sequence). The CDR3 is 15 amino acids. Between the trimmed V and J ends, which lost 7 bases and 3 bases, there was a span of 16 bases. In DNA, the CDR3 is TGTGCCAGCGCCTTAGCGGTAATGGACACCGGGGAGCTGTTTTTT. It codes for CASALAVMDTGELFF.